This TCR beta chain stems from a study of blood T cells in healthy people across ages. A second PCR of about 7 to 11 cycles used a sample-barcoded 5' primer and a J-beta primer mix. TCRdb ran MiXCR on the 5' RACE reads and lists one entry per CDR3 protein. The sample includes 1.5 million to 2 million distinct CDR3 sequences, 34% seen only once; the top ten take approximately 10%. CDR1 is KGHSH and CDR2 is LQKENI in the germline V gene. CDR3 length equals 14 residues. V lost 0 bases, J lost 6 bases, and 9 bases lay in between. This clonotype was sampled from a woman in her 30s in good health. The chain has TRBV18 and TRBJ2-4; D uncertain. The source material was blood. CDR3 residues: CASSPPAGRNIQYF. For the CDR3, the DNA is TGTGCCAGCTCACCACCGGCCGGACGAAACATTCAGTACTTC.